One sample yielded the 8 T cell receptor delta chains listed below, sequenced in a study of Vδ1+ human thymocytes. These receptors' targets are unknown. RNA was extracted from the cells and then reverse transcribed. Multiplex PCR used pooled V-gene forward primers and a constant-region reverse primer to amplify CDR3s. TCRdb reran clone calling via CATT on the multiplex PCR reads. The sample gives around 76,000 delta-chain clones, around 30% of which show up once; roughly 0.25% is in the top ten. General observations from the study: Thymic TRG and TRD repertoires appeared highly polyclonal.

Source material: Vdelta1+ gamma-delta thymocytes from the thymus. Subset defined: FACS-sorted CD3+ TCRalphabeta- TCRVdelta1+ TCRVdelta2- thymocytes. These receptors were taken from a boy less than two years old who had congenital heart surgery.

This chain links TRDV1 with TRDJ1, with unresolved D. Germline V gene lookup returns CDR1 TSWWSYY and CDR2 QGS. V shed 0 bases and J shed 2 bases, with 13 bases lying between them. The CDR3 length is 16 residues. The CDR3 loop reads CALGELDSRGTDKLIF. In nucleotides, the CDR3 is TGTGCTCTTGGGGAACTAGATTCCCGAGGTACCGATAAACTCATCTTT.

This clone was picked up a small number of times. The V and J genes are TRDV1 and TRDJ1; possible D gene TRDD3, 6 bases. Germline assignment: CDR1 TSWWSYY and CDR2 QGS. V was pared by 0 bases and J by 0 bases, with 8 bases between. The CDR3 length is 15 residues. CDR3 in amino acids: CALGELTGYTDKLIF. CDR3 nucleotide sequence: TGTGCTCTTGGGGAACTGACTGGGTACACCGATAAACTCATCTTT.

This clone was detected many times. The rearrangement links TRDV2 to TRDJ1; 11 positions match TRDD3. This CDR3 comprises 18 residues. V trimming: 0 bases; J trimming: 0 bases; junction bases outside the gene matches: 8. Germline values: CDR1 GEAIGNYY, CDR2 EKD. The chain's CDR3 is CACDTTWLGDTDTDKLIF. CDR3 coding DNA: TGTGCCTGTGACACCACCTGGCTGGGGGATACTGACACCGATAAACTCATCTTT.

The chain joins TRDV1 to TRDJ1; D gene uncertain. The V end was cut by 1 base, the J end by 4 bases, with 19 bases between. CDR1 is TSWWSYY and CDR2 is QGS in the germline V gene. The CDR3 has 17 amino acids. CDR3 sequence (DNA): TGTGCTCTTGGGGAACGGCCTAGAAGTGGCCCAGACGATAAACTCATCTTT. This translates into CALGERPRSGPDDKLIF.

J is TRDJ1 and V is TRDV1; tentative D call: TRDD3 (5 bases). Germline CDR1 and CDR2: TSWWSYY and QGS. Trimming left V 3 bases short and J 10 bases short, with 12 bases between. The CDR3 sequence is 12 residues long. The CDR3 protein is CALGDPMGRLIF. CDR3 DNA sequence: TGTGCTCTTGGGGACCCTATGGGGAGACTCATCTTT.

This chain joins TRDV1 and TRDJ1, with D maybe TRDD3 (5 bases). CDR1 is TSWWSYY and CDR2 is QGS in the germline V gene. The CDR3 consists of 19 residues. Trimming stripped 4 bases from V and 6 bases from J, with 30 bases between. CDR3 in DNA: TGTGCTCTTGGGGCTTTCCAACCGCAGGAACAAACTGGAGAGTATAAACTCATCTTT. Translation gives CALGAFQPQEQTGEYKLIF.

This clone was counted a few times. J is TRDJ1 and V is TRDV1, with 9 bases lining up with TRDD3. Losses at the gene ends were 1 base for V and 1 base for J; bases not matched to a gene: 13. In germline, CDR1 is TSWWSYY, CDR2 QGS. The CDR3 extends over 19 amino acids. The CDR3 DNA sequence: TGTGCTCTTGGGGAACGTGCCCGGGGGATACTACGCGGCACCGATAAACTCATCTTT. This sequence encodes CALGERARGILRGTDKLIF.

The chain links TRDV1 to TRDJ1; no clear D gene. The germline V gene encodes CDR1 TSWWSYY and CDR2 QGS. This CDR3 spans 16 amino acids. Trimming took 4 bases from V and 0 from J, leaving 15 bases between them. This CDR3 reads CALGARSSLYTDKLIF. CDR3 sequence (DNA): TGTGCTCTTGGGGCCCGCTCCAGTCTGTACACCGATAAACTCATCTTT.